What follows are 20 T cell receptor beta chains derived from one specimen sequenced in a study of human T cells and chemical hapten exposure. Time point noted: patch test 2, 6 weeks after DPC sensitization. Treatment indicated: therapeutic diphenylcyclopropenone sensitization with weekly scalp DPC. One entry per CDR3 protein results from TCRdb running MiXCR on the RACE reads. The data hold some 81,000 distinct CDR3 sequences, with roughly 11% observed a single time. Sequences were derived from whole blood, sampled in connection with sensitization to the hapten diphenylcyclopropenone (DPC). The receptors originated from a man aged 18 to 29 with alopecia areata. Some clones in this sample may be carry-over from other donors' samples.

A few counts support this clonotype. CDR3 coding DNA: TGTGCCAGCAGCTCCCGGGACGGAACCTACGAGCAGTACTTC. As protein: CASSSRDGTYEQYF. The chain joins TRBV11-2 to TRBJ2-7; D tentatively fits TRBD1 or TRBD2 (5 bases each). Germline CDR1 SGHAT, CDR2 FQNNGV. V lost 4 bases to trimming and J lost 2 bases, with 12 bases between them. CDR3 length equals 14 residues.

This clonotype was counted many times. The chain recombines TRBV10-1 with TRBJ2-7; perhaps TRBD1 as D (5 bases). In germline, CDR1 is WNHNN, CDR2 SYGVQD (reference sequence). V was trimmed by 0 bases and J by 5 bases, leaving 11 bases between them. The CDR3 extends over 14 amino acids. CDR3: CASSESQGNDEQYV. The DNA for the CDR3 is TGCGCCAGCAGTGAGTCTCAGGGTAACGACGAGCAGTACGTC.

This clonotype was seen at least ten times. This chain uses TRBV5-4 with TRBJ1-1, with D tentatively TRBD1 (5 bases). From germline, CDR1 is SGHNT and CDR2 YYREEE (reference sequence). V gave up 7 bases and J gave up 4 bases, with 17 bases separating them. CDR3 length: 14 amino acids. This CDR3 reads CASGSLWGGTEAFF. For the CDR3, the DNA is TGTGCCAGCGGATCACTCTGGGGGGGCACTGAAGCTTTCTTT.

The gene calls are TRBV7-9 and TRBJ1-6; D remains unclear. Trimming shortened V by 5 bases and J by 10 bases, and 12 bases separated the two germline ends. This CDR3 region has 13 residues. The germline V gene has CDR1 SEHNR and CDR2 FQNEAQ (reference sequence). DNA for the CDR3: TGTGCCAGCAGCACGGGATCTGGCTCACCCCTCCACTTT. Translating it yields CASSTGSGSPLHF.

In its sample, this clonotype was seen many times. J is TRBJ1-2 and V is TRBV28; D remains unclear. The V end lost 4 bases, the J end lost 3 bases, and 12 bases lay between the germline ends. The CDR3 has 14 residues. Germline V gives CDR1 MDHEN, CDR2 SYDVKM. CDR3 nucleotides: TGTGCCAGCAGTTCTTTGGAAGTGGACTATGGCTACACCTTC. Translated: CASSSLEVDYGYTF.

V is TRBV18 and J is TRBJ1-5; maybe TRBD1 (5 bases). This CDR3 is 14 amino acids long. Trimming stripped 3 bases from V and 7 bases from J, with 13 bases between. The germline V gene has CDR1 KGHSH and CDR2 LQKENI. The CDR3 DNA reads as TGTGCCAGCTCACCGCAGGGAGCTGGGCAGCCCCAGCATTTT. Encoded protein: CASSPQGAGQPQHF.

This sequence joins TRBV11-2 and TRBJ2-3; 12 bases map to TRBD2. J lost 4 bases, V lost 5 bases, and 7 bases had no gene match. There are 16 residues in the CDR3. The germline V gene encodes CDR1 SGHAT and CDR2 FQNNGV. The CDR3 coding sequence is TGTGCCAGCAGCGGCCGGACTAGCGGGGAATCAGATACGCAGTATTTT. Translated, it gives CASSGRTSGESDTQYF.

The sample holds many counts of this clonotype. The V gene is TRBV6-2 or TRBV6-3, the J gene TRBJ2-3; D is possibly TRBD2 (5 bases). Looked up from germline, CDR1 is MNHEY and CDR2 is SVGEGT. The CDR3 sequence is 13 residues long. The V and J ends lost 4 bases and 7 bases respectively, with 12 bases between them. CDR3 DNA: TGTGCCAGCAGTTCCGGACTGGCAAATACGCAGTATTTT. As protein: CASSSGLANTQYF.

The V call is TRBV6-2 or TRBV6-3, the J call TRBJ1-5, with D possibly TRBD1 on 5 matching bases. V lost 0 bases, J lost 4 bases, and 22 bases lay in between. Germline CDR1 and CDR2: MNHEY and SVGEGT. This CDR3 is 19 amino acids long. The CDR3 DNA follows: TGTGCCAGCAGTTACTCGATTTTCGGGGGTGGTGGGGCTAATCAGCCCCAGCATTTT. Translating it yields CASSYSIFGGGGANQPQHF.

The chain recombines TRBV9 with TRBJ2-3; 8 nucleotides align to TRBD1. The CDR3 contains 15 residues. V lost 1 base, J lost 5 bases, and 6 bases stayed unmatched. From germline, CDR1 is SGDLS and CDR2 YYNGEE. CDR3 sequence: CASSVRRQGLDTQYF. In DNA, the CDR3 is TGTGCCAGCAGCGTACGAAGACAGGGGTTAGATACGCAGTATTTT.

The V gene is TRBV5-4, the J gene TRBJ1-1, with 9 bases that match TRBD1. CDR3 size: 16 residues. V lost 4 bases, J lost 1 base, and 8 bases stayed unmatched. The germline V gene has CDR1 SGHNT and CDR2 YYREEE (reference sequence). The CDR3 DNA is TGTGCCAGCAGCCTAAAACAGGGGGCGGGGAACACTGAAGCTTTCTTT. It yields the protein CASSLKQGAGNTEAFF.

The gene calls are TRBV4-1 and TRBJ1-4, with D uncertain. Germline V lookup: CDR1 MGHRA, CDR2 YSYEKL. The CDR3 extends over 15 amino acids. V shed 3 bases and J shed 7 bases, with 15 bases lying between them. The CDR3 sequence: CASSHPGRAIEKLFF. Written as DNA, the CDR3 is TGCGCCAGCAGCCATCCGGGTCGAGCGATTGAAAAACTGTTTTTT.

This clonotype occurred a few times. The rearrangement links TRBV19 to TRBJ1-1, with 7 positions matching TRBD1. Germline values: CDR1 LNHDA, CDR2 SQIVND (reference sequence). The CDR3 is 13 residues long. CDR3 DNA sequence: TGTTCCACACGGGACAGTATGAACACTGAAGCTTTCTTT. This translates into CSTRDSMNTEAFF.

This clonotype was picked up many times. This chain links TRBV9 with TRBJ1-1; 8 bases map to TRBD1. The CDR3 spans 18 residues. J lost 2 bases, V lost 1 base, and 13 bases had no gene match. CDR1 is SGDLS and CDR2 is YYNGEE in the germline V gene. DNA for the CDR3: TGTGCCAGCAGCGTACTACCGGGACAGGAGGATCGAAACACTGAAGCTTTCTTT. This gives the protein CASSVLPGQEDRNTEAFF.

Of note for this clonotype: A much larger clone sits a single nucleotide away, making a read error possible. The chain couples TRBV7-2 to TRBJ1-6, with D possibly matching TRBD1 (5 bases). CDR1 SGHTA and CDR2 FQGNSA come from the germline V gene. CDR3 length equals 13 residues. The CDR3 reads CAGSRREASPLHF. Here the CDR3 DNA reads TGTGCCGGCAGCCGCAGGGAGGCTTCACCCCTCCACTTT.

This clonotype was detected only a few times. This rearrangement joins TRBV29-1 to TRBJ1-1; D is unresolved. Germline CDR1 and CDR2: SQVTM and ANQGSEA. Trimming removed 7 bases at V and 0 bases at J, with 6 bases between. The length of the CDR3 is 11 residues. The CDR3 coding sequence is TGCAGCGGACGGGTGAACACTGAAGCTTTCTTT. Translation gives CSGRVNTEAFF.

This clonotype was observed at least ten times. The chain employs TRBV4-3 and TRBJ2-7, with D maybe TRBD2 (6 bases). This CDR3 has 15 amino acids. Germline assignment: CDR1 LGHNA and CDR2 YSLEER. V lost 0 bases, J lost 6 bases, and 15 bases lay in between. In nucleotides, the CDR3 is TGCGCCAGCAGCCAAGATGGATCTGGAGGGGTCGAGCAGTACTTC. It codes for CASSQDGSGGVEQYF.

The chain links TRBV7-3 to TRBJ2-1; D assignment may be TRBD1 or TRBD2 (6 bases each). This CDR3 region has 15 residues. The germline V gene encodes CDR1 SGHTA and CDR2 FQGTGA. The ends were cut back, 5 bases at V and 3 bases at J, with 14 bases in the middle. DNA of the CDR3: TGTGCCAGCAGCGGCGGGACACCTTACTACAATGAGCAGTTCTTC. It yields the protein CASSGGTPYYNEQFF.

The chain carries TRBV6-5 and TRBJ2-3; TRBD1 agrees at 8 bases. This CDR3 has 15 residues. Germline V CDR1 and CDR2: MNHEY, SVGAGI. With 2 bases clipped from V and 4 bases from J, the junction kept 5 bases outside the gene matches. The CDR3 region is CASSYADRGSDTQYF. The CDR3 DNA is TGTGCCAGCAGTTACGCCGACAGGGGCTCAGATACGCAGTATTTT.

This clonotype has a count of ten or more. The V call is TRBV6-1, the J call TRBJ2-7; D call uncertain. CDR3 size: 14 residues. Trimming removed 4 bases at V and 0 bases at J, with 10 bases between. CDR1 and CDR2 from the germline V gene are MNHNS and SASEGT. CDR3 nucleotides: TGTGCCAGCAGTGTGGACCAACGCTCCTACGAGCAGTACGTC. Translating gives CASSVDQRSYEQYV.